This note documents a single T cell receptor beta chain sequence. The beta constant-region primer was an equimolar mix of two oligonucleotides covering TRBC1 and TRBC2. TCRdb redid the calling of the UMI-ligation and nested PCR reads with MiXCR, one entry per CDR3 protein. The sample lists 100,000 or so distinct CDR3 sequences, roughly 7.3% occurring once. This sample was included in a study of naive and memory T cell subsets. CMV status came from CD4+ T cell IFNgamma after overnight CMV lysate stimulation of fresh PBMCs. CD8 T cells were positively selected from what remained after CD4 positive selection. Cells stained for CD3, CD4, CD8, CD45RA, CD27 and viability were sorted into four CD45RA/CD27 subsets. The TCR was taken from a human donor in good health. Specimen: central memory CD4+ T cells from blood.

The CDR3 region is CSFEGEKLFF. The CDR3, as DNA: TGCAGTTTCGAGGGTGAAAAACTGTTTTTT. The chain carries TRBV20-1 and TRBJ1-4; D call uncertain. V was trimmed by 8 bases and J by 7 bases, leaving 8 bases between them. This CDR3 region has 10 residues. From germline, CDR1 is DFQATT and CDR2 SNEGSKA (reference sequence).